Shown below are 20 T cell receptor beta chains from a single sample sequenced in a study of blood T cell repertoires in COVID-19. The repertoire was sequenced with immunoSEQ multiplex PCR; TCRdb's copy has only in-frame clones and lacks some. The table lists roughly 80,000 clones, 88% of them singletons. The sequenced sample consisted of peripheral blood. The receptors shown here come from a human donor in a cohort sampled during active COVID-19.

The chain has TRBV27 and TRBJ2-3; 7 bases agree with TRBD2. J was trimmed by 2 bases and V by 1 base; bases with no gene match: 6. The CDR3 totals 16 residues. The V gene's germline CDR1 is MNHEY and CDR2 SMNVEV (reference sequence). As DNA, the CDR3 is TGTGCCAGCAGTTTATTGGTCGGGAGGCCCACAGATACGCAGTATTTT. Translation: CASSLLVGRPTDTQYF.

The CDR3: CASGTTVVGTEAFF. The CDR3 bases are TGTGCTAGTGGAACGACAGTAGTGGGAACTGAAGCTTTCTTT. This chain links TRBV12-5 with TRBJ1-1; D might be TRBD1 (5 bases). The CDR3 length is 14 residues. The V and J ends lost 6 bases and 5 bases respectively, with 16 bases between them. Looked up from germline, CDR1 is LGHNT and CDR2 is FRNRAP.

The chain joins TRBV3-1 (or the pseudogene TRBV3-2) to TRBJ2-5; TRBD2 agrees at 7 bases. Per germline, CDR1 LGHDT and CDR2 YNNKEL (reference sequence). CDR3 size: 14 residues. V gave up 3 bases and J gave up 5 bases; unmatched junction bases: 6. CDR3 sequence (DNA): TGTGCCAGCAGCCAGGGGGGGAGGGGCGAGACCCAGTACTTC. Protein sequence: CASSQGGRGETQYF.

V is TRBV2 and J is TRBJ2-7; 11 bases map to TRBD1. There are 17 residues in the CDR3. The germline V gene encodes CDR1 SNHLY and CDR2 FYNNEI. Losses at the gene ends were 5 bases for V and 5 bases for J; bases not matched to a gene: 14. Written as DNA, the CDR3 is TGTGCCAGCAGTTCGGGGCTCCTGGACAGGGGGCATCACGAGCAGTACTTC. Translating gives CASSSGLLDRGHHEQYF.

The rearrangement uses TRBV6-5 and TRBJ1-5; D is possibly TRBD1 (5 bases). The CDR3 loop spans 14 amino acids. The V end was cut by 7 bases, the J end by 0 bases, with 10 bases between. Per the germline V gene, CDR1 is MNHEY and CDR2 is SVGAGI. For the CDR3, the DNA is TGTGCCAGCACAGGGCCTTATAGCAATCAGCCCCAGCATTTT. It is translated as CASTGPYSNQPQHF.

The chain combines TRBV11-3 with TRBJ2-2; 7 bases line up with TRBD1. CDR1 and CDR2 (germline): SGHNT, YENEEA. V shed 5 bases, J shed 5 bases, and the junction held 2 bases outside the gene matches. The CDR3 loop spans 13 amino acids. Written as DNA, the CDR3 is TGTGCCAGCAGCCAGACAGGGACCGGGGAGCTGTTTTTT. This codes for CASSQTGTGELFF.

The V gene is TRBV19, the J gene TRBJ1-2, with a tentative D call TRBD1 (6 bases). The V gene's germline CDR1 is LNHDA and CDR2 SQIVND (reference sequence). Trimming removed 5 bases at V and 3 bases at J, with 13 bases between. There are 14 residues in the CDR3. CDR3 sequence reads: CASSEQGRDYGYTF. CDR3 bases: TGTGCCAGTAGTGAACAGGGTCGTGACTATGGCTACACCTTC.

This chain uses TRBV28 with TRBJ2-3; tentative D call: TRBD1 (5 bases). V was shortened by 2 bases and J by 6 bases, with 12 bases between the two germline ends. The length of the CDR3 is 14 residues. CDR1 and CDR2 from the germline V gene are MDHEN and SYDVKM. CDR3: CASSLQGMMDTQYF. The CDR3 DNA follows: TGTGCCAGCAGTTTACAGGGAATGATGGATACGCAGTATTTT.

The rearrangement links TRBV5-1 to TRBJ1-2, with a weak D call TRBD1 (6 bases). The CDR3 length is 19 residues. V dropped 0 bases and J dropped 0 bases, with 21 bases sitting between them. In germline, CDR1 is SGHRS, CDR2 YFSETQ. DNA for the CDR3: TGCGCCAGCAGCTTGGCCCCCCCGGGCTTGGACAGTACTAACTATGGCTACACCTTC. Translated, it gives CASSLAPPGLDSTNYGYTF.

The chain couples TRBV29-1 to TRBJ2-1; 13 bases agree with TRBD2. This CDR3 has 17 amino acids. CDR1 is SQVTM and CDR2 is ANQGSEA in the germline V gene. Trimming cost V 6 bases and J 8 bases; bases outside gene matches: 16. The CDR3 sequence is CSVLGLAGLSLGDEQFF. The CDR3 DNA sequence: TGCAGCGTCCTGGGACTAGCGGGACTATCCCTCGGGGATGAGCAGTTCTTC.

This clone was seen only a few times. This chain connects TRBV4-1 to TRBJ1-2; D is perhaps TRBD1 (5 bases). The CDR3 is 14 residues long. The germline V gene has CDR1 MGHRA and CDR2 YSYEKL. V lost 4 bases, J lost 8 bases, and 17 bases lay in between. In DNA form, the CDR3 reads TGCGCCAGCAGCCTACACACAGGCCCATTGGGCTACACCTTC. Its protein is CASSLHTGPLGYTF.

The CDR3 region is CASSESGGRGYEQYF. The DNA for the CDR3 is TGCGCCAGCAGTGAGTCAGGAGGCAGGGGCTACGAGCAGTACTTC. The chain uses TRBV10-2 and TRBJ2-7; weak D call: TRBD1 (6 bases). V lost 0 bases to trimming and J lost 3 bases, with 12 bases between them. This CDR3 has 15 residues. Germline assignment: CDR1 WSHSY and CDR2 SAAADI.

The V gene is TRBV7-6, the J gene TRBJ2-4, with 7 bases matching TRBD2. CDR3 length: 11 amino acids. The J segment lost 8 bases and the V segment lost 5 bases, leaving 0 bases of the junction unmatched. The germline CDR1 and CDR2 sequences are SGHVS and FNYEAQ. The CDR3, as DNA: TGTGCCAGCAGCGGGGGGGACATTCAGTACTTC. It specifies CASSGGDIQYF.

This chain links TRBV2 with TRBJ1-2; maybe TRBD1 (5 bases). The CDR3 extends over 13 amino acids. Germline CDR1 reads SNHLY; CDR2 reads FYNNEI. The V end was cut by 6 bases, the J end by 3 bases, with 11 bases between. The CDR3 DNA sequence: TGTGCCAGCAGCGGGGGTTCCTACTATGGCTACACCTTC. Amino acids: CASSGGSYYGYTF.

This rearrangement joins TRBV27 to TRBJ2-3; D unclear. Trimming removed 0 bases from V and 4 bases from J, with 14 bases in between. The CDR3 consists of 16 residues. Germline V gene data show CDR1 as MNHEY and CDR2 as SMNVEV (reference sequence). As DNA, the CDR3 is TGTGCCAGCAGTTTATCTTCCAGTTTTCTAGCAGATACGCAGTATTTT. It translates to CASSLSSSFLADTQYF.

The chain recombines TRBV28 with TRBJ1-5; 7 bases agree with TRBD1. V shed 3 bases, J shed 3 bases, and the junction held 8 bases outside the gene matches. The germline V gene encodes CDR1 MDHEN and CDR2 SYDVKM. CDR3 size: 16 residues. The CDR3 spells CASSFALTGLNQPQHF. DNA of the CDR3: TGTGCCAGCAGTTTCGCCCTGACAGGGCTCAATCAGCCCCAGCATTTT.

The chain combines TRBV6-2 or TRBV6-3 with TRBJ1-5; D is perhaps TRBD1 (6 bases). Germline V CDR1 and CDR2: MNHEY, SVGEGT. V dropped 5 bases and J dropped 2 bases, with 13 bases sitting between them. There are 15 residues in the CDR3. In DNA form, the CDR3 reads TGTGCCAGCAGTGACCTCCCAGGGGGCAATCAGCCCCAGCATTTT. This codes for CASSDLPGGNQPQHF.

The chain links TRBV19 to TRBJ2-1; 15 nucleotides match TRBD2. Looked up from germline, CDR1 is LNHDA and CDR2 is SQIVND (reference sequence). V was pared by 7 bases and J by 6 bases, with 4 bases of the junction left unmatched. The CDR3 spans 15 residues. CDR3 nucleotides: TGTGCCAGTAAGGGGACTAGCGGGAGGCGCAATGAGCAGTTCTTC. Protein sequence: CASKGTSGRRNEQFF.

CDR3: CASSNKLDGDQETQYF. The CDR3 coding sequence is TGTGCCAGCAGCAATAAATTGGACGGGGACCAAGAGACCCAGTACTTC. The chain recombines TRBV5-4 with TRBJ2-5, with D maybe TRBD2 (5 bases). The CDR3 is 16 amino acids. The V and J ends lost 4 bases and 0 bases respectively, with 16 bases between them. Germline CDR1 SGHNT, CDR2 YYREEE (reference sequence).

The rearrangement links TRBV10-3 to TRBJ2-1; the match to TRBD2 covers 11 bases. Germline values: CDR1 ENHRY, CDR2 SYGVKD. This CDR3 contains 17 residues. Trimming at V came to 10 bases and at J to 4 bases, leaving 15 bases not matched to a gene. The CDR3 nucleotides are TGTGCCACCACGACTAGCGGGAAATCTAGGTCATACAATGAGCAGTTCTTC. Translated, it gives CATTTSGKSRSYNEQFF.